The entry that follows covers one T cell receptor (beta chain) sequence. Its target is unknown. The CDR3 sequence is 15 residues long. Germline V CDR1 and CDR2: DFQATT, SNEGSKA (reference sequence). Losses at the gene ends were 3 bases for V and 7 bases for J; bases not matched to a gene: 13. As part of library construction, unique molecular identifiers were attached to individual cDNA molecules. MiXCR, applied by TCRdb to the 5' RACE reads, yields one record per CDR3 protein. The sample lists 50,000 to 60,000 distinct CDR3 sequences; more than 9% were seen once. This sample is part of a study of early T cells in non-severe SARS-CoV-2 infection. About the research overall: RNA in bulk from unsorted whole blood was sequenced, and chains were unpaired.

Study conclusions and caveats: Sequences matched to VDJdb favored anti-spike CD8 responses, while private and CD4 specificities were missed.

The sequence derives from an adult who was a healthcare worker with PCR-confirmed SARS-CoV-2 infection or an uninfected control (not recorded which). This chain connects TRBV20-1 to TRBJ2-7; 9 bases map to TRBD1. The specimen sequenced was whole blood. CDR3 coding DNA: TGCAGTGCTAGCAAACCGGGACAGGGAGCCCGGGAGCAGTACTTC. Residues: CSASKPGQGAREQYF.